This is a list of T cell receptor beta chains from one sample in a study of blood T cells in healthy people across ages. TCRdb analysed the 5' RACE reads with MiXCR anew, one entry per CDR3 protein. This sample carries about 680,000 distinct CDR3 sequences, around 45% of them seen once, and the ten largest clones take around a third. Sample: blood. The receptors were gathered from an older woman in good health. Both conserved end residues are part of each CDR3. The order of the fields is CDR3 DNA, CDR3 protein, clone size, J gene, D gene, V gene. A D gene is named only where the DNA matches it firmly. Clone size is not always given. Where it is, it says once, few, many or a class for expanded clones.

TGCAGTGCTCCGAGGGGGTCGACCAAAAACATTCAGTACTTC	CSAPRGSTKNIQYF	few	TRBJ2-4	-	TRBV20-1
TGTGCCAGCAGTTTCCGGACTACCACCCATGAGCAGTTCTTC	CASSFRTTTHEQFF	-	TRBJ2-1	-	TRBV27
TGCGCCAGCAGCCAAGATTTCGGGGGAGAAGCCTCGGCCAAAAACATTCAGTACTTC	CASSQDFGGEASAKNIQYF	few	TRBJ2-4	-	TRBV4-3
TGTGCCAGCGTCTCTGGGGGGGCAGGGGGCTATGAGCAGTTCTTC	CASVSGGAGGYEQFF	once	TRBJ2-1	-	TRBV6-5
TGTGCCAGCAGCCAAGGGGGCCCGACAGGGGCCAACTATGGCTACACCTTC	CASSQGGPTGANYGYTF	-	TRBJ1-2	TRBD1	TRBV3-1
TGTGCCAGCAGTTTATTGGACAGTAATCAGCCCCAGCATTTT	CASSLLDSNQPQHF	-	TRBJ1-5	-	TRBV27
TGTGCCAGCATCATGAGGGGCAACTGGGACTCGGACAATGAGCAGTTCTTC	CASIMRGNWDSDNEQFF	few	TRBJ2-1	-	TRBV27
TGTGCCAGCAGCCGGACAGGGATTGGCTACACCTTC	CASSRTGIGYTF	few	TRBJ1-2	TRBD1	TRBV5-6
TGCGCCAGCAGCCAAGCCCATGGCCACTCCTCCTACAATGAGCAGTACTTC	CASSQAHGHSSYNEQYF	-	TRBJ2-7	-	TRBV4-3
TGTGCCAGCTCACCCCTGACGGGGGCGCGGATTAACACTGAAGCTTTCTTT	CASSPLTGARINTEAFF	few	TRBJ1-1	-	TRBV18
TGTGCCAGCAGCCAATTTTTAGGGGTTGAGCAGTTCTTC	CASSQFLGVEQFF	many	TRBJ2-1	-	TRBV3-1
TGTGCCAGCAGCTCCCACGGGAGTACGGCCTACGAGCAGTACTTC	CASSSHGSTAYEQYF	few	TRBJ2-7	-	TRBV7-3
TGTGCCAGCAGTTTATGGGGGGGAGTGGGACAGGGATATTACGAGCAGTACTTC	CASSLWGGVGQGYYEQYF	-	TRBJ2-7	TRBD1	TRBV28
TGCAGTGCTCACCCCTACGGACAGGGATTAGGTTACAATGAGCAGTTCTTC	CSAHPYGQGLGYNEQFF	few	TRBJ2-1	TRBD1	TRBV20-1
TGCAGTGCGATAGCGGGCCTCAATGAGCAGTTCTTC	CSAIAGLNEQFF	few	TRBJ2-1	TRBD2	TRBV20-1
TGCGCCAGCAGCTCCGGGACAGGCGAGTTCAAGACCCAGTACTTC	CASSSGTGEFKTQYF	-	TRBJ2-5	TRBD1	TRBV5-1
TGTGCCAGCAGCTTAGGGCGAAGGTTGGAAGGCGAGCAGTACTTC	CASSLGRRLEGEQYF	-	TRBJ2-7	-	TRBV7-2
TGCAGCGGAAACTCCGGGCCAACCTACGAGCAGTACTTC	CSGNSGPTYEQYF	-	TRBJ2-7	-	TRBV20-1